Listed below are T cell receptor beta chains from one sample, sequenced in a study of shared clonotypes between healthy human individuals. Clones were sequenced by immunoSEQ multiplex PCR, and TCRdb holds only the in-frame ones, with some missing. The table lists 1,400,000 or so clones, just under 99% of them singletons. The sequenced sample consisted of naive CD4+ T cells sorted from blood. Receptors originate from a man aged 25-45 years in good health. CDR3s include the opening cysteine and the closing phenylalanine or tryptophan. D genes are given only for firm matches. Not all rows give a size; the values are once, few, many and, for expanded clones, a class.

CDR3 length,clone size,D gene,J gene,V gene,CDR3 protein,CDR3 DNA
14,NA,NA,TRBJ1-1,TRBV9,CASSAAGANTEAFF,TGTGCCAGCAGTGCAGCGGGGGCGAACACTGAAGCTTTCTTT
16,once,NA,TRBJ1-3,TRBV11-2,CASSLVAGRRGNTIYF,TGTGCCAGCAGCTTAGTCGCAGGGCGACGGGGAAACACCATATATTTT
16,NA,TRBD2,TRBJ2-2,TRBV2,CASSESRDYYTGELFF,TGTGCCAGCAGTGAATCCCGGGACTATTACACCGGGGAGCTGTTTTTT
13,NA,NA,TRBJ2-7,TRBV6-6,CASIYSGAYEQYF,TGTGCCAGCATTTACTCAGGGGCCTACGAGCAGTACTTC
16,NA,TRBD1,TRBJ2-1,TRBV11-2,CASSEVTGTGANEQFF,TGTGCCAGCAGCGAAGTTACCGGGACAGGGGCCAATGAGCAGTTCTTC
13,NA,NA,TRBJ2-1,TRBV5-1,CASSLDYYNEQFF,TGCGCCAGCAGCTTGGACTACTACAATGAGCAGTTCTTC
15,NA,NA,TRBJ2-7,TRBV9,CASSGHGTGTTEQYF,TGTGCCAGCAGTGGGCATGGAACAGGGACCACCGAGCAGTACTTC
16,NA,NA,TRBJ2-3,TRBV5-1,CASSPGLLVDTDTQYF,TGCGCCAGCAGCCCAGGATTACTAGTGGACACAGATACGCAGTATTTT
15,NA,NA,TRBJ2-6,TRBV19,CASSIQGSGANVLTF,TGTGCCAGTAGTATACAGGGATCTGGGGCCAACGTCCTGACTTTC
14,NA,NA,TRBJ2-7,TRBV10-3,CAIRGGGVPVEQYF,TGTGCCATCAGGGGGGGTGGGGTCCCCGTCGAGCAGTACTTC
16,once,NA,TRBJ2-3,TRBV4-1,CASSQDWGTSTDTQYF,TGCGCCAGCAGCCAAGACTGGGGGACTAGCACAGATACGCAGTATTTT